The clone carrying this T cell receptor (beta chain) was counted at least ten times. The data stem from a study of kidney transplant recipient with SARS-CoV-2 infection. Via MiXCR, TCRdb re-called the reads, giving one row per CDR3 protein. The sample lists about 240,000 distinct CDR3 sequences; under 30% were seen once. Sequencing used a blood sample, obtained at baseline and around day 110 from a kidney transplant recipient. The source of this sequence is a male patient in his thirties who had COVID-19 and was a kidney transplant recipient. Some of these T cells may belong to the graft donor.

CDR3 nucleotides: TGTGCCTGGAGTGTACGTGGGTCCGGCAATCAGCCCCAGCATTTT. It translates to CAWSVRGSGNQPQHF. This chain connects TRBV30 to TRBJ1-5, with no clear D. The CDR3 length is 15 residues. The V gene's germline CDR1 is GTSNPN and CDR2 SVGIG (reference sequence). The V gene lost 0 bases and the J gene lost 2 bases, with 11 bases spanning the gap.